A single T cell receptor (beta chain) is shown here with its context. This clone has a handful of counts. It has no known antigen specificity. No much larger clonotype is one base removed from it; base qualities were not supplied. The entry originates in a study of cytotoxic CD8 clonotypes in ibrutinib-treated CLL (dated by TCRdb to 2020 to 2022). Regarding the complete study: The cohort had around twelve relapsed/refractory and around 14 treatment-naive patients; approximately 17 were IGHV unmutated. Cryopreserved peripheral blood mononuclear cells were collected at three points: before therapy, at response, and at either sustained remission or disease progression. An average of around 250,000 productive templates and roughly 94,000 productive rearrangements was obtained per sample. Partial responses were observed in approximately 24 patients and complete responses in 2; after a median follow-up of 68 months, remission was maintained in approximately 14 patients and progression was observed in some twelve. Longitudinal samples were available for about 30% of the 86 trial participants. The response samples were drawn at a median of approximately 11 months into treatment, with a range of roughly 6 to 40 months. Every sample from remission and from progressive disease was obtained while the patients were still on ibrutinib.

A MiSeq instrument was used for deep resolution sequencing, which targeted depths ranging from 1 in 1 million up to 1 in 200,000 T cells, with coverage averaging 10x for each clonotype. TCR beta libraries were generated with the immunoSEQ hsTCRB Kit. Turning to the authors' computational methods: ImmunoSEQ Data Assistant and ImmunoSEQ Analyzer were used for data analysis, and V, D and J genes were assigned according to IMGT definitions. Clonality, which ranges from 0 to 1, was calculated by subtracting the normalized Shannon entropy of productive rearrangement frequencies from one. Only overrepresented clonotypes making up at least 0.05% of each patient's repertoire were included in the public clonotype analysis. Approximately 12 repertoires from age-matched healthy donors, obtained from immuneACCESS, served as clonality controls. What TCRdb holds here is the immuneACCESS table cut down to in-frame rearrangements. Part of the clones is not present; checked against another copy, under half of the missing clones reflect an unresolved V gene, and the others are unexplained. V, J and clone size derive from that table, while D and trimming were established from the DNA sequence. This sample gives some 43,000 clones in total; less than 70% of them show up just once. Together, the top ten hold roughly 13% of the sample.

What the authors observed across the whole study: An increase in clonality was observed at ibrutinib response, with clonality remaining stable during sustained remission and falling back toward baseline at progression. Sampling times were not matched between patients in sustained remission and patients whose disease was progressing, and lymph node repertoires were not examined. Public clonotypes were rare and either contracted or stayed stable during treatment, and the rise in clonality at ibrutinib response reflected the expansion of private clonotypes. Baseline clonality was found to be higher than that of age-matched healthy donors and was strongly correlated with circulating CD8+ T-cell counts.

The time point label for this specimen denotes: 12 months on ibrutinib. For TCR beta library preparation, 1.5 to 2.5 micrograms of genomic DNA were extracted from the cryopreserved PBMCs. High-throughput TCR beta sequencing was performed on longitudinal blood samples from CLL patients receiving ibrutinib monotherapy. Patients were enrolled in a phase 2 open-label single-center ibrutinib monotherapy trial. This clonotype was sampled from a human donor with chronic lymphocytic leukemia. The sequencing here drew on PBMCs, taken after 12 months of ibrutinib treatment.

CDR3 region: CASSFGSSSGANVLTF. The nucleotide sequence reads as follows: TGTGCCAGCAGCTTTGGATCTAGCTCTGGGGCCAACGTCCTGACTTTC. The rearrangement joined TRBV7-8 to TRBJ2-6, with the D gene not clear enough to name. The germline V gene encodes CDR1 SGHVS and CDR2 FQNEAQ. Taken from cysteine to phenylalanine, the CDR3 has 16 residues. Only the CDR3 DNA is retained, 48 bases long and in frame from the first base. V is pared back by 3 bases and J by 0 bases, with 9 bases lying between the germline termini.